The source of this TCR beta chain is a study of T cell repertoires in ileal Crohn's disease (dated by TCRdb to about 2019). Background on the whole study: At the time of surgery, roughly 40% of patients were active smokers, and the median duration of disease was 7.9 years. Surgery was performed for a complication in all patients, with stricturing disease in roughly 61% and penetrating disease in 39%. Roughly half of the patients were given postoperative therapy, with some 10 receiving thiopurines and 18 receiving anti-TNF agents. M6 samples were neoterminal ileum biopsies taken at postoperative colonoscopy. TCR repertoire analysis was performed in roughly 50 Crohn's disease patients drawn from a prospective multicentre cohort. Running in parallel with the study was a multicentre cohort set up to find predictors of early endoscopic recurrence following ileocolonic resection. Endoscopic postoperative recurrence was defined by a Rutgeerts score above i0. A total of roughly 170 mucosal samples from about 50 patients were sequenced, with samples obtained at several locations on the surgical specimen and at postoperative endoscopy.

Points on this clone: No cognate antigen has been identified for it. No base-level quality is on record; no much larger clone is a single base apart.

The sample's time point label, decoded: neoterminal ileum biopsy at postoperative endoscopy, about 6 months after surgery. Adults with ileal or ileocolonic Crohn's disease for whom ileocolonic resection was indicated were considered eligible. Before DNA extraction, whole ileal mucosal biopsies were kept frozen at -80 degrees C. A TRizol-based method was used to extract genomic DNA from the frozen whole biopsies, and the DNA was quantified with a NanoDrop 2000 spectrophotometer. Points the paper makes about the study in general: Mucosal CD4 and CD8 T cells were sorted and sequenced only in a subgroup of patients, whose size was not stated. A significantly higher proportion of clonal expansions was observed in active smokers at surgery than in non-smokers (approximately 26% vs 20%, p=0.02). More high-frequency clones were carried by sorted CD8 T cells than by CD4 T cells, suggesting that mucosal expansions were mainly CD8. Postoperative endoscopy was performed at varying times within the first year after surgery, with a median delay of about 6.9 months. Higher high-frequency clone percentages at surgery were associated with endoscopic recurrence; all patients with clonality above 26.8% (18/57) had recurrence.

For commercial TCRB immunosequencing, around 0.5 micrograms of biopsy DNA were submitted for each sample. A two-step, amplification bias-controlled multiplex PCR was used by Adaptive Biotechnology to amplify CDR3 regions from genomic DNA. In the first PCR, primers covered every V and J gene segment, and in the second PCR, barcodes and Illumina adapters were added. An Illumina instrument was used to sequence the CDR3 libraries. The authors' analysis ran thus. The analysis drew on both the pipelines supplied by the vendor and custom analysis of the raw data in R/Bioconductor running R version 3.3.0. Clonality, which ranges from 0 to 1, was calculated as the inverse of the normalised Shannon entropy across all productive clones. High-frequency clones were defined as the repertoire share of the top 100 clones, retaining only clones passing a 95% confidence test. The Simpson index measured repertoire diversity, and the Morisita-Horn index measured overlap between samples. TCRdb carries this immuneACCESS record with in-frame sequences only. Its versions omit some clonotypes, under half of them owing to an unresolved V gene in the studies checked, with the rest unexplained. V and J calls and clone size are given by that table; D and trimming were obtained from the DNA. The sample table records about 10,000 clones; 70% to 90% of these occur just once. Over 12% of the sample is held by the ten biggest clonotypes.

V sheds 0 bases and J sheds 6 bases, leaving 13 bases between their ends. From cysteine to phenylalanine, the CDR3 is 14 amino acids long. Of all the DNA, just the CDR3 is kept, 42 bases in frame from base 1. The germline V gene sets CDR1 to SGHRS and CDR2 to YFSETQ. The receptor's source is an adult with Crohn's disease. Recombination connected TRBV5-1 to TRBJ2-7; the D gene remains uncertain. The material sequenced was ileal tissue. The nucleotide sequence is given as TGCGCCAGCAGCTTGGAAAGTCAGGTGTCCGAGCAGTACTTC. This encodes CASSLESQVSEQYF.